The 4 T cell receptor beta chains given below trace back to one sample, sequenced in a study of T cell repertoires in cytomegalovirus infection. In TCRdb, the reads were re-called with MiXCR into one record per CDR3 protein. Here the sample spans about 770,000 distinct CDR3 sequences, under 35% being singletons. No antigens are known for them. The sequences come from cultured CD8+ T cells from PBMCs, collected from culture after CMV antigen stimulation. Source of these receptors: a human donor in good health (CMV status not recorded). Some clones in this sample may be carry-over from other donors' samples.

The chain uses TRBV2 and TRBJ1-2, with D possibly TRBD1 on 5 matching bases. With 8 bases removed from V and 4 bases from J, the gap between germline ends came to 11 bases. The CDR3 loop spans 12 amino acids. Per the germline V gene, CDR1 is SNHLY and CDR2 is FYNNEI. CDR3 in amino acids: CASVGEGYGYTF. The DNA of the CDR3 is TGTGCCAGCGTGGGGGAGGGCTATGGCTACACCTTC.

This rearrangement joins TRBV10-3 to TRBJ2-1; TRBD1 is a possible D gene (7 bases). V lost 4 bases to trimming and J lost 2 bases, with 18 bases between them. This CDR3 region has 17 residues. The germline CDR1 and CDR2 sequences are ENHRY and SYGVKD. CDR3 coding DNA: TGTGCCATCAGTGGAAACCCGACAGGGAGGCCCTACAATGAGCAGTTCTTC. It specifies CAISGNPTGRPYNEQFF.

The sample holds a few counts of this clonotype. The chain recombines TRBV6-5 with TRBJ2-2, with a weak D call TRBD2 (5 bases). The V end was cut by 7 bases, the J end by 7 bases, with 16 bases between. In germline, CDR1 is MNHEY, CDR2 SVGAGI. There are 14 residues in the CDR3. The DNA for the CDR3 is TGTGCCAGCACCCTTATCGCCGGAGGCGGGGAGCTGTTTTTT. Residues: CASTLIAGGGELFF.

This chain connects TRBV6-5 to TRBJ1-2; D call uncertain. Germline V gene lookup returns CDR1 MNHEY and CDR2 SVGAGI. The CDR3 runs 14 residues. Trimming shortened V by 0 bases and J by 3 bases, and 8 bases separated the two germline ends. The CDR3 nucleotides read TGTGCCAGCAGTTACTCGATGGACGACTATGGCTACACCTTC. Translated: CASSYSMDDYGYTF.